The 25 T cell receptor beta chains in this list originate from one sample, sequenced in a study of T-cell memory formation after mild COVID-19. TCRdb analysed the 5' RACE reads with MiXCR anew, one entry per CDR3 protein. Of almost 350,000 distinct CDR3 sequences listed, under 25% are singletons. Sequencing was done on a sample of PBMCs or a T cell subset sorted from them (not recorded which). All receptors derive from a man aged 18 to 35 who had mild COVID-19 (a few samples of this study predate the infection). Cell type and time point are not known.

This clonotype came up a few times. The chain has TRBV6-5 and TRBJ1-1, with 7 bases lining up with TRBD1. The CDR3 has 14 residues. J lost 1 base, V lost 2 bases, and 1 base had no gene match. Germline CDR1 reads MNHEY; CDR2 reads SVGAGI. The CDR3 sequence is CASSYRGQNTEAFF. The CDR3 bases are TGTGCCAGCAGTTACAGGGGGCAGAACACTGAAGCTTTCTTT.

This rearrangement joins TRBV6-5 to TRBJ2-7, with D uncertain. The CDR3 runs to 13 residues. The germline CDR1 and CDR2 sequences are MNHEY and SVGAGI. With 5 bases removed from V and 0 bases from J, the gap between germline ends came to 8 bases. The CDR3 sequence: CASSTGHSYEQYF. The CDR3 DNA follows: TGTGCCAGCAGTACTGGCCACTCCTACGAGCAGTACTTC.

The sample holds a few counts of this clonotype. The chain recombines TRBV5-1 with TRBJ1-1; maybe TRBD1 (5 bases). CDR1 is SGHRS and CDR2 is YFSETQ in the germline V gene. This CDR3 contains 17 residues. V was cut by 0 bases and J by 5 bases, with 20 bases left in between. The CDR3 DNA reads as TGCGCCAGCAGCTTGGCGTTTCGGGTCCAGGGCGGAACTGAAGCTTTCTTT. Translating gives CASSLAFRVQGGTEAFF.

This clonotype was detected only a few times. CDR3 protein: CATSTTGELNSPLHF. CDR3 coding DNA: TGTGCCACCAGCACAACAGGGGAGCTGAATTCACCCCTCCACTTT. The chain combines TRBV15 with TRBJ1-6; 7 positions match TRBD1. V was pared by 4 bases and J by 7 bases, with 7 bases of the junction left unmatched. Germline CDR1 is LNHNV and CDR2 is YYDKDF (reference sequence). The CDR3 contains 15 residues.

This clonotype was observed a handful of times. The chain joins TRBV5-1 to TRBJ1-2; D unresolved. CDR1 is SGHRS, CDR2 YFSETQ, per germline. CDR3 size: 14 residues. Trimming stripped 4 bases from V and 3 bases from J, with 13 bases between. CDR3 DNA sequence: TGCGCCAGCAGCCAAGAAAGATTCGACTATGGCTACACCTTC. It translates to CASSQERFDYGYTF.

V usage is TRBV7-9 and J usage is TRBJ2-7; unclear D gene. Trimming took off 5 bases at V and 4 bases at J, with 12 bases between the two ends. CDR3 length: 13 residues. Germline CDR1 is SEHNR and CDR2 is FQNEAQ (reference sequence). CDR3 amino acids: CASSDRVSYEQYV. The CDR3 nucleotides are TGTGCCAGCAGCGACCGGGTTTCATACGAGCAGTACGTC.

This clonotype was seen a handful of times. The chain has TRBV7-9 and TRBJ1-1; tentatively, D is TRBD1 (5 bases). Trimming cost V 5 bases and J 1 base, with 11 bases left between them. There are 14 residues in the CDR3. Looked up from germline, CDR1 is SEHNR and CDR2 is FQNEAQ (reference sequence). The CDR3 spells CASSVSTGNTEAFF. Here the CDR3 DNA reads TGTGCCAGCAGCGTCTCTACAGGGAACACTGAAGCTTTCTTT.

This clonotype has only a few counts. The chain carries TRBV19 and TRBJ2-3; perhaps D is TRBD1 or TRBD2 (6 bases each). CDR1 LNHDA and CDR2 SQIVND come from the germline V gene (reference sequence). The CDR3 contains 17 residues. Trimming stripped 6 bases from V and 1 base from J, with 20 bases between. The CDR3 spells CASSSQWGADGTDTQYF. In DNA, the CDR3 is TGTGCCAGTAGCTCCCAGTGGGGGGCCGATGGCACAGATACGCAGTATTTT.

This clonotype came up many times. The chain joins TRBV4-2 to TRBJ2-5; D perhaps matches TRBD2 (6 bases). V was clipped by 0 bases and J by 5 bases, with 10 bases between them. The CDR3 is 14 amino acids. CDR1 is LGHNA, CDR2 YNFKEQ, per germline. CDR3 sequence reads: CASSQDPGDETQYF. CDR3 sequence (DNA): TGTGCCAGCAGCCAAGATCCGGGGGACGAGACCCAGTACTTC.

This clonotype was detected ten times or more. This chain connects TRBV7-9 to TRBJ2-7; 7 bases agree with TRBD1. There are 14 residues in the CDR3. CDR1 SEHNR and CDR2 FQNEAQ come from the germline V gene (reference sequence). J was trimmed by 2 bases and V by 4 bases; bases with no gene match: 5. This chain's CDR3 is CASSSGQVPYEQYV. DNA for the CDR3: TGTGCCAGCAGCTCCGGACAGGTCCCCTACGAGCAGTACGTC.

The V gene is TRBV27, the J gene TRBJ1-5; the D gene is possibly TRBD1 (5 bases). Per the germline V gene, CDR1 is MNHEY and CDR2 is SMNVEV (reference sequence). This CDR3 region has 16 residues. V was clipped by 5 bases and J by 2 bases, with 16 bases between them. CDR3 loop: CASSPIGQGGNQPQHF. In DNA, the CDR3 is TGTGCCAGCAGTCCGATAGGACAAGGGGGCAATCAGCCCCAGCATTTT.

The chain joins TRBV4-2 to TRBJ1-6; a weak D match, TRBD1 (5 bases). V lost 3 bases and J lost 7, with 13 bases in between. The CDR3 has 15 residues. Germline V lookup: CDR1 LGHNA, CDR2 YNFKEQ. The CDR3 DNA sequence: TGTGCCAGCAGCCAGGAACCCGGGGCCAATTCACCCCTCCACTTT. It is translated as CASSQEPGANSPLHF.

This chain links TRBV10-3 with TRBJ2-1, with a possible D match to TRBD2 (5 bases). Germline CDR1 reads ENHRY; CDR2 reads SYGVKD. The CDR3 spans 12 residues. V lost 6 bases, J lost 9 bases, and 12 bases lay in between. The CDR3 protein is CAISGESGEQFF. The CDR3 DNA reads TGTGCCATCAGCGGGGAGTCCGGTGAGCAGTTCTTC.

V and J are TRBV12-3 or TRBV12-4 and TRBJ2-2; maybe TRBD2 (6 bases). CDR3 length: 14 residues. Trimming took off 6 bases at V and 5 bases at J, with 13 bases between the two ends. The CDR3 DNA reads as TGTGCCAGCAGCCTAGGGGAGGAGACCGGGGAGCTGTTTTTT. Protein: CASSLGEETGELFF.

In this sample, this clonotype turned up a few times. V gene TRBV20-1 combines with J gene TRBJ2-1; 8 nucleotides agree with TRBD1. V shed 5 bases and J 8 bases; nucleotides not matched to a gene: 5. This CDR3 contains 12 residues. Germline values: CDR1 DFQATT, CDR2 SNEGSKA (reference sequence). The CDR3, as DNA: TGCAGTGCTGGAGTGACAGGGGATGAGCAGTTCTTC. As protein: CSAGVTGDEQFF.

This clonotype was seen only a few times. This sequence joins TRBV2 and TRBJ2-7; 7 nucleotides match TRBD2. Germline V gene sequence: CDR1 SNHLY, CDR2 FYNNEI. The ends lost 8 bases at V and 4 bases at J; junction bases unmatched: 2. This CDR3 is 11 amino acids long. The chain's CDR3 is CASELAYEQYV. The CDR3 DNA reads as TGTGCCAGCGAACTAGCGTACGAGCAGTACGTC.

This clonotype was seen a few times. The rearrangement joins TRBV7-9 to TRBJ2-1; D is unresolved. The germline CDR1 and CDR2 sequences are SEHNR and FQNEAQ (reference sequence). The V and J ends lost 3 bases and 6 bases respectively, with 6 bases between them. There are 12 residues in the CDR3. In nucleotides, the CDR3 is TGTGCCAGCAGCTTTGTTACCAATGAGCAGTTCTTC. Translated, it gives CASSFVTNEQFF.

V usage is TRBV19 and J usage is TRBJ2-5; the D gene is possibly TRBD1 (5 bases). The germline V gene has CDR1 LNHDA and CDR2 SQIVND (reference sequence). This CDR3 has 13 amino acids. V dropped 6 bases and J dropped 4 bases, with 12 bases sitting between them. The CDR3 sequence is CASSPTGRETQYF. The CDR3 coding sequence is TGTGCCAGTAGCCCTACAGGACGAGAGACCCAGTACTTC.

V usage is TRBV9 and J usage is TRBJ2-5, with 13 bases fitting TRBD2. This CDR3 contains 16 residues. The germline V gene encodes CDR1 SGDLS and CDR2 YYNGEE. The V and J ends lost 3 bases and 4 bases, in that order; junction bases with no gene match: 6. The CDR3 loop reads CASSGTSGGVGETQYF. CDR3 nucleotides: TGTGCCAGCAGCGGGACTAGCGGGGGAGTCGGAGAGACCCAGTACTTC.

This clonotype was seen a few times. The chain carries TRBV7-3 and TRBJ1-5; TRBD1 is a possible D gene (6 bases). Looked up from germline, CDR1 is SGHTA and CDR2 is FQGTGA. This CDR3 contains 15 residues. V was trimmed by 2 bases and J by 3 bases, leaving 11 bases between them. CDR3 region: CASSLLAGANQPQHF. CDR3 nucleotide sequence: TGTGCCAGCAGCTTACTTGCAGGGGCCAATCAGCCCCAGCATTTT. The variable domain in full, completed from reference TRBV7-3 and TRBJ1-5, reads GAGVSQTPSNKVTEKGKYVELRCDPISGHTALYWYRQSLGQGPEFLIYFQGTGAADDSGLPNDRFFAVRPEGSVSTLKIQRTERGDSAVYLCASSLLAGANQPQHFGDGTRLSIL.

The chain combines TRBV7-9 with TRBJ1-2; the match to TRBD1 covers 7 bases. V lost 4 bases, J lost 8 bases, and 19 bases stayed unmatched. The CDR3 extends over 17 amino acids. Per the germline V gene, CDR1 is SEHNR and CDR2 is FQNEAQ (reference sequence). The CDR3, as DNA: TGTGCCAGCAGCTCGACGAAAAGGACAGGTATCGACTTAGGCTACACCTTC. It specifies CASSSTKRTGIDLGYTF.

This clonotype has ten or more counts. This chain connects TRBV28 to TRBJ2-1; 9 bases map to TRBD2. The V gene end was trimmed by 7 bases and the J gene end by 4 bases; junction bases not matched to a gene: 8. The CDR3 runs to 15 residues. Germline V CDR1 and CDR2: MDHEN, SYDVKM. In nucleotides, the CDR3 is TGTGCCAGCACCTTGAGTAGCGGGGGATACAATGAGCAGTTCTTC. Translation: CASTLSSGGYNEQFF.

This clonotype was seen repeatedly, ten times or more. The V and J genes are TRBV5-1 and TRBJ2-3, with D possibly being TRBD1 or TRBD2 (5 bases each). Trimming stripped 5 bases from V and 2 bases from J, with 15 bases between. The CDR3 spans 15 residues. Germline CDR1 SGHRS, CDR2 YFSETQ. Written as DNA, the CDR3 is TGCGCCAGCAGGGGACCTACTCTAAACACAGATACGCAGTATTTT. Its protein is CASRGPTLNTDTQYF.

This clonotype appeared a few times. The V gene is TRBV29-1, the J gene TRBJ2-2; the match to TRBD1 covers 8 bases. Germline V gives CDR1 SQVTM, CDR2 ANQGSEA. This CDR3 spans 14 amino acids. With V trimmed by 6 bases and J by 2 bases, 5 bases remained unmatched. The CDR3 sequence: CSVEGQDNTGELFF. The CDR3 nucleotides read TGCAGCGTCGAGGGACAGGATAACACCGGGGAGCTGTTTTTT.

This clonotype has a handful of counts. The gene calls are TRBV7-9 and TRBJ2-5; tentatively, D is TRBD2 (7 bases). V gave up 6 bases and J gave up 4 bases, with 21 bases separating them. CDR3 length: 16 amino acids. Germline loops: CDR1 SEHNR, CDR2 FQNEAQ (reference sequence). CDR3 residues: CASSLDYGGLGETQYF. In nucleotides, the CDR3 is TGTGCCAGCAGTCTCGACTACGGGGGGCTCGGAGAGACCCAGTACTTC.